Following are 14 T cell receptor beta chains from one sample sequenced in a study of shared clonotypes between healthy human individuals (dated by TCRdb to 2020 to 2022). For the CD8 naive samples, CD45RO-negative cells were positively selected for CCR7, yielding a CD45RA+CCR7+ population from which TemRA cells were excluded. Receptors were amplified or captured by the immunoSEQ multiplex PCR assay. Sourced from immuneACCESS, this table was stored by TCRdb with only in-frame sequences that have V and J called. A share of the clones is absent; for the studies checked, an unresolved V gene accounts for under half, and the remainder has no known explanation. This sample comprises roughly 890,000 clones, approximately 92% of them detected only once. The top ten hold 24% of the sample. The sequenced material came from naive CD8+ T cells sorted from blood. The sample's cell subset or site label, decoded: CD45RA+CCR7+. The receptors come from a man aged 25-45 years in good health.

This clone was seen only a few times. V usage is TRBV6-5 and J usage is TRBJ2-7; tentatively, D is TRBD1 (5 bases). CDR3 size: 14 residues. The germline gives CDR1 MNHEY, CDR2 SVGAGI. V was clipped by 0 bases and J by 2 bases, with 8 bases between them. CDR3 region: CASSYSGPPYEQYF. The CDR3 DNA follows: TGTGCCAGCAGTTACTCGGGGCCGCCCTACGAGCAGTACTTC.

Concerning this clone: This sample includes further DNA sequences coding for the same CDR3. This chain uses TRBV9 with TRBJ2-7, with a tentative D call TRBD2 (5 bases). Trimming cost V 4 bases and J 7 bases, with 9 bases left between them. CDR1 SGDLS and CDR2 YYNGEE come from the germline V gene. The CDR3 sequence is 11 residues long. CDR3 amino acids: CASSRGGEQYF. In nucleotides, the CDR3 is TGTGCCAGCAGCCGAGGAGGAGAGCAGTACTTC. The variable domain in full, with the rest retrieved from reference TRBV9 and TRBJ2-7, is DSGVTQTPKHLITATGQRVTLRCSPRSGDLSVYWYQQSLDQGLQFLIQYYNGEERAKGNILERFSAQQFPDLHSELNLSSLELGDSALYFCASSRGGEQYFGPGTRLTVT.

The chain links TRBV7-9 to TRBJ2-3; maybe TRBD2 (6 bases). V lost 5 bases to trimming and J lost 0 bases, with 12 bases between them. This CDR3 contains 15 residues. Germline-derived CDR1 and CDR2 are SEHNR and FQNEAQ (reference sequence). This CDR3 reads CASSQLAKSTDTQYF. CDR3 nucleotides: TGTGCCAGCAGCCAACTAGCCAAAAGCACAGATACGCAGTATTTT. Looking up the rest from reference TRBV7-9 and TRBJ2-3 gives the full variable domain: DTGVSQNPRHKITKRGQNVTFRCDPISEHNRLYWYRQTLGQGPEFLTYFQNEAQLEKSRLLSDRFSAERPKGSFSTLEIQRTEQGDSAMYLCASSQLAKSTDTQYFGPGTRLTVL.

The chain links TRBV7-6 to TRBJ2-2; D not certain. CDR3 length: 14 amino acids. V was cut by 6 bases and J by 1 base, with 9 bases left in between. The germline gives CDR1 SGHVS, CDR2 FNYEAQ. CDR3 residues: CASSWTVNTGELFF. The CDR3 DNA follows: TGTGCCAGCAGTTGGACGGTGAACACCGGGGAGCTGTTTTTT.

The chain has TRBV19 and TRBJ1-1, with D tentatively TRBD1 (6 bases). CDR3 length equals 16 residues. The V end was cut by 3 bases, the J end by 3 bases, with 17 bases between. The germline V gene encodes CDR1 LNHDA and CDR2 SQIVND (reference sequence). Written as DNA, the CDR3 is TGTGCCAGTAGTATTTTGGCAGGGGCTAGGGACACTGAAGCTTTCTTT. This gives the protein CASSILAGARDTEAFF.

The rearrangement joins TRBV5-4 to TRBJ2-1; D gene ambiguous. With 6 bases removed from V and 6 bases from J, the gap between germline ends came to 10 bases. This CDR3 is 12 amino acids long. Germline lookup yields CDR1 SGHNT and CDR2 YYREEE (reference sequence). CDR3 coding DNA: TGTGCCAGCACTCGTCTTGGCAATGAGCAGTTCTTC. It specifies CASTRLGNEQFF. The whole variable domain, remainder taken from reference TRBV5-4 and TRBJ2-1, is ETGVTQSPTHLIKTRGQQVTLRCSSQSGHNTVSWYQQALGQGPQFIFQYYREEENGRGNFPPRFSGLQFPNYSSELNVNALELDDSALYLCASTRLGNEQFFGPGTRLTVL.

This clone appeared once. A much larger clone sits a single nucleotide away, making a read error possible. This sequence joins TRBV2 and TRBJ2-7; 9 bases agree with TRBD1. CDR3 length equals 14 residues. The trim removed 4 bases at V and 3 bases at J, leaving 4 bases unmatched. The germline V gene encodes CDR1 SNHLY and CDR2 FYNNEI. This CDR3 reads CASSAGTGSYEQYF. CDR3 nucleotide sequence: TGTGCCAGCAGTGCCGGGACAGGGAGCTACGAGCAGTACTTC.

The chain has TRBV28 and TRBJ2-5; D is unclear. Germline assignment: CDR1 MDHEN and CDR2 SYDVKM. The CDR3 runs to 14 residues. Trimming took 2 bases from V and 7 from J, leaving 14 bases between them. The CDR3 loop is CASSLDALGGTQYF. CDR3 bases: TGTGCCAGCAGTTTAGACGCGCTAGGCGGGACCCAGTACTTC.

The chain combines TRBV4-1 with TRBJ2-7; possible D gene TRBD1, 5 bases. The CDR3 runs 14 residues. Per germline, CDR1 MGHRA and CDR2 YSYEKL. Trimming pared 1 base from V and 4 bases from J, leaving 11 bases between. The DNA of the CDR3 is TGCGCCAGCAGCCAAGCGACAGTTTCTTACGAGCAGTACTTC. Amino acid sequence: CASSQATVSYEQYF.

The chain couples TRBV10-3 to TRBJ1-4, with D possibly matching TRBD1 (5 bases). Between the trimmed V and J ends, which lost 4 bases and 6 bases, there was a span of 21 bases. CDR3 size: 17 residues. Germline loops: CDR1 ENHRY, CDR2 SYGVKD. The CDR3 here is CAISGGVRSGPHEKLFF. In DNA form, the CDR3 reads TGTGCCATCAGTGGAGGGGTTCGATCGGGACCCCATGAAAAACTGTTTTTT.

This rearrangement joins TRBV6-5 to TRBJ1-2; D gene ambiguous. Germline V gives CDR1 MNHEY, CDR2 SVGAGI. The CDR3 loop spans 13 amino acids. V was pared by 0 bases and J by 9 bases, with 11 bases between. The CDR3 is CASSYSTKASYTF. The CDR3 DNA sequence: TGTGCCAGCAGTTACTCCACGAAGGCGAGCTACACCTTC.

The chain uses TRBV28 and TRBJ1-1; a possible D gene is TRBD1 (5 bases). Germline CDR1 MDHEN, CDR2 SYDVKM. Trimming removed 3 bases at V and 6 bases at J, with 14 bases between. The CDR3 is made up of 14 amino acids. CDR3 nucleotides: TGTGCCAGCAGTTTTCCGGGGGGAGTCCCTGAAGCTTTCTTT. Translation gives CASSFPGGVPEAFF.

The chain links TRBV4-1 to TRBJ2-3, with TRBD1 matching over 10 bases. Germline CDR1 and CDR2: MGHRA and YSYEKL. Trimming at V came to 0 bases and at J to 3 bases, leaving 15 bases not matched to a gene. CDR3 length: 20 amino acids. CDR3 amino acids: CASSQDRGVPGTGATDTQYF. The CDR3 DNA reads TGCGCCAGCAGCCAAGATCGGGGAGTTCCCGGGACAGGGGCTACAGATACGCAGTATTTT.

DNA of the CDR3: TGTGCCAGCAGTCGACTAGTTGAAGGCAATGAGCAGTTCTTC. Translation gives CASSRLVEGNEQFF. The rearrangement joins TRBV6-1 to TRBJ2-1, with a tentative D call TRBD2 (6 bases). Germline assignment: CDR1 MNHNS and CDR2 SASEGT. CDR3 length: 14 amino acids. V shed 5 bases and J shed 6 bases, with 14 bases lying between them.